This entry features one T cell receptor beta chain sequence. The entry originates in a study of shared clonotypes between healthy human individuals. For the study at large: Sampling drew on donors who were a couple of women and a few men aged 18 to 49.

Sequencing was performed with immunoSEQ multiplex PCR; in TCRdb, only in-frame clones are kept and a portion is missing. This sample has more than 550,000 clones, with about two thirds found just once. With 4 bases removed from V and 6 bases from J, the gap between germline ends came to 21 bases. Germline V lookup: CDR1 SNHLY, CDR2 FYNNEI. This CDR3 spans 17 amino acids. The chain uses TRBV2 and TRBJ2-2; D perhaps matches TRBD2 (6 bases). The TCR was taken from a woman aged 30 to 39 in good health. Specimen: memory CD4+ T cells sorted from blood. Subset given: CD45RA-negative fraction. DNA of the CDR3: TGTGCCAGCAGTGGAGGTCCCTGGGCAGGGAGGTCCGGGGAGCTGTTTTTT. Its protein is CASSGGPWAGRSGELFF.